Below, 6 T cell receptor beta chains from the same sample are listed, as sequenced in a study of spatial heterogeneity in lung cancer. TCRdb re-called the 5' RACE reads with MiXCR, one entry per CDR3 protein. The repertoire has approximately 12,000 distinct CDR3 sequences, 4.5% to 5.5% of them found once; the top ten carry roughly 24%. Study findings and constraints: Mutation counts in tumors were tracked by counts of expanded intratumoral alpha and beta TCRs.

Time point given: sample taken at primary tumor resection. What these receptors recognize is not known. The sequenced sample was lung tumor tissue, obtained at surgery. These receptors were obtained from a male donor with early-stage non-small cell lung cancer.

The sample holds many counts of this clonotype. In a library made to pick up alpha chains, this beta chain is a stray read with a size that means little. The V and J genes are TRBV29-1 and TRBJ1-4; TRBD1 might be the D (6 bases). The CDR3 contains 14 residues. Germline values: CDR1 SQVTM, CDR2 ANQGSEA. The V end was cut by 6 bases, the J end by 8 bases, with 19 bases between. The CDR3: CSVGRGGLGEKLFF. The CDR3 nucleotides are TGCAGCGTCGGCAGGGGAGGATTAGGGGAAAAACTGTTTTTT.

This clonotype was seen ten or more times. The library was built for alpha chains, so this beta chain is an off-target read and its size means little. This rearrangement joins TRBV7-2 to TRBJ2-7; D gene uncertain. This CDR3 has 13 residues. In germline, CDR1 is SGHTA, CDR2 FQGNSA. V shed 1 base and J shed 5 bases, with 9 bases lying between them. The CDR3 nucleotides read TGTGCCAGCAGCTTAGGCTGGGTGGACGAGCAGTACTTC. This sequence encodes CASSLGWVDEQYF.

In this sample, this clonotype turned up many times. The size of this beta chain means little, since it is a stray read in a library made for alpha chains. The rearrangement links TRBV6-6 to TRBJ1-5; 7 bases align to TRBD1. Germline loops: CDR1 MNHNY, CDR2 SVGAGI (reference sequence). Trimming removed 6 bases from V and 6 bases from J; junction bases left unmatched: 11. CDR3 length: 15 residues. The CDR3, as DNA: TGTGCCAGCAGGAAAGCGACAGGGAACGGTCAGCCCCAGCATTTT. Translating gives CASRKATGNGQPQHF.

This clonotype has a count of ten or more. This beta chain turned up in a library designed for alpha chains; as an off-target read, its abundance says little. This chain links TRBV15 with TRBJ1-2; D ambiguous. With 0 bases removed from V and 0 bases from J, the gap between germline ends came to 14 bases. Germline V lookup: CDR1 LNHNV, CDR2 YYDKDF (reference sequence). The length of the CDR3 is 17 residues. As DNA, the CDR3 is TGTGCCACCAGCAGAGATGGTGGGCTGGGAACTAACTATGGCTACACCTTC. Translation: CATSRDGGLGTNYGYTF.

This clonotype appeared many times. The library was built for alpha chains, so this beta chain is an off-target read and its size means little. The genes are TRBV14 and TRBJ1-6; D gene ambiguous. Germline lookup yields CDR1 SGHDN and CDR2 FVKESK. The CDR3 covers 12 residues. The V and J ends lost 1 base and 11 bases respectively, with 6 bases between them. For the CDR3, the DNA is TGTGCCAGCAGCCAAGGTTACCCACCCCTCCACTTT. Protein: CASSQGYPPLHF.

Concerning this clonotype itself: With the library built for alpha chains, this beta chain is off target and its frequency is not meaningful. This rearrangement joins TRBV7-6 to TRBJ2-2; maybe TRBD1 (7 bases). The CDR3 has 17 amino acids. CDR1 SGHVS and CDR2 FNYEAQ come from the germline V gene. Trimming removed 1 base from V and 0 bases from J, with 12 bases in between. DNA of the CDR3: TGTGCCAGCAGCTTAGGTGGGGGGACAGCGAACACCGGGGAGCTGTTTTTT. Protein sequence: CASSLGGGTANTGELFF.